This TCR beta chain emerged from a study of blood T cell repertoires in COVID-19. Study context: PBMCs, B-cell-depleted T cells, or T cells provided the cDNA or gDNA that made up the material.

The CDR3 extends over 15 amino acids. The germline V gene has CDR1 LNHNV and CDR2 YYDKDF (reference sequence). V lost 6 bases and J 8 bases, leaving 17 bases between the germline ends. Under the authors' procedure: The assay estimated nucleated cells by amplifying reference gene primers. Here immunoSEQ multiplex PCR was the method, and the copy in TCRdb shows in-frame clones only, minus some. The V and J calls and clone size come from that table; D and trimming were worked out from the DNA. The table has about 210,000 clones, about 88% seen once. The sequencing input was peripheral blood. The rearrangement joins TRBV15 to TRBJ1-6, with D possibly TRBD1 on 5 matching bases. The TCR sequence derives from a woman between 40 and 55 years old with acute or convalescent COVID-19. Here the CDR3 reads CATRRQRTRDSPLHF. The CDR3 coding sequence is TGTGCCACCAGGAGACAGCGAACGAGGGATTCACCCCTCCACTTT.